The 26 T cell receptor beta chains below all came from one sample that was sequenced in a study of T cell responses to AZD1222 COVID-19 vaccine. TCRdb's table, derived via immunoSEQ multiplex PCR, lists solely in-frame clones and lacks some. Seen here are roughly 150,000 clones, about 93% observed once, and the top ten hold more than 3.5%. The specimen was peripheral blood, collected on day 0 of AZD1222 vaccination. All receptors come from an adult in good health.

The chain couples TRBV6-5 to TRBJ1-2; D may be TRBD1 (6 bases). CDR1 and CDR2 from the germline V gene are MNHEY and SVGAGI. There are 15 residues in the CDR3. V gave up 2 bases and J gave up 8 bases, with 18 bases separating them. The CDR3 loop is CASSYGATGIGGYTF. The CDR3 nucleotides read TGTGCCAGCAGTTACGGGGCAACAGGGATCGGCGGCTACACCTTC.

CDR3 nucleotide sequence: TGTGCCAGCAGCGAGGGACGGAGTAATTCACCCCTCCACTTT. This sequence encodes CASSEGRSNSPLHF. The rearrangement uses TRBV11-2 and TRBJ1-6, with a possible D match to TRBD1 (5 bases). Germline V CDR1 and CDR2: SGHAT, FQNNGV. V lost 5 bases, J lost 6 bases, and 11 bases lay in between. CDR3 size: 14 residues.

The rearrangement links TRBV29-1 to TRBJ2-1; TRBD2 is a possible D gene (5 bases). CDR1 is SQVTM and CDR2 is ANQGSEA in the germline V gene. This CDR3 is 15 amino acids long. V was trimmed by 4 bases and J by 1 base, leaving 14 bases between them. CDR3 nucleotide sequence: TGCAGCGTTGGCAAGACGGGGAGATCCTACAATGAGCAGTTCTTC. Amino acids: CSVGKTGRSYNEQFF.

This clone was seen a handful of times. V and J are TRBV28 and TRBJ2-5; D is unclear. V lost 6 bases and J 2 bases, leaving 4 bases between the germline ends. Germline V lookup: CDR1 MDHEN, CDR2 SYDVKM. The CDR3 sequence is 11 residues long. In DNA, the CDR3 is TGTGCCAGCAGGCTTCAAGAGACCCAGTACTTC. Protein sequence: CASRLQETQYF.

This chain links TRBV19 with TRBJ1-1; D not certain. The germline V and J ends were trimmed by 5 bases and 0 bases, with 7 bases remaining between them. CDR3 length: 13 amino acids. Germline lookup yields CDR1 LNHDA and CDR2 SQIVND (reference sequence). CDR3 DNA sequence: TGTGCCAGTAGTGCGGGGATGAACACTGAAGCTTTCTTT. It specifies CASSAGMNTEAFF.

This clone has just a few counts. The chain uses TRBV9 and TRBJ2-2; D is tentatively TRBD1 or TRBD2 (6 bases each). Germline values: CDR1 SGDLS, CDR2 YYNGEE. V was pared by 0 bases and J by 3 bases, with 12 bases between. This CDR3 contains 16 residues. In DNA form, the CDR3 reads TGTGCCAGCAGCGTAGTAACCGGGGGCGACACCGGGGAGCTGTTTTTT. Amino acids: CASSVVTGGDTGELFF.

This chain links TRBV14 with TRBJ1-1; D might be TRBD1 (5 bases). Germline V lookup: CDR1 SGHDN, CDR2 FVKESK. Trimming pared 3 bases from V and 2 bases from J, leaving 13 bases between. CDR3 length: 15 residues. CDR3 loop: CASSQGGRVNTEAFF. The CDR3 nucleotides are TGTGCCAGCAGCCAGGGGGGGAGAGTTAACACTGAAGCTTTCTTT.

The DNA for the CDR3 is TGTGCCTGGAGTAGACCGGTGGACAGGGGCTCTGGAAACACCATATATTTT. It codes for CAWSRPVDRGSGNTIYF. This sequence joins TRBV30 and TRBJ1-3; 9 nucleotides match TRBD1. CDR1 and CDR2 from the germline V gene are GTSNPN and SVGIG (reference sequence). The CDR3 is 17 amino acids. V shed 2 bases and J 0 bases; nucleotides not matched to a gene: 8.

This chain joins TRBV5-1 and TRBJ1-2, with D maybe TRBD1 (5 bases). The CDR3 is made up of 14 amino acids. CDR1 is SGHRS, CDR2 YFSETQ, per germline. Trimming took off 2 bases at V and 8 bases at J, with 16 bases between the two ends. The CDR3 sequence is CASSLGGAGKGYTF. The CDR3 DNA reads as TGCGCCAGCAGCTTAGGCGGGGCAGGGAAGGGCTACACCTTC.

This rearrangement joins TRBV30 to TRBJ1-5; 8 positions match TRBD1. Germline V lookup: CDR1 GTSNPN, CDR2 SVGIG (reference sequence). This CDR3 has 15 residues. The J segment lost 6 bases and the V segment lost 4 bases, leaving 11 bases of the junction unmatched. This chain's CDR3 is CAWNGGGQATQPQHF. The CDR3, as DNA: TGTGCCTGGAACGGGGGGGGACAGGCAACTCAGCCCCAGCATTTT. The variable domain in full, with the rest retrieved from reference TRBV30 and TRBJ1-5, is SQTIHQWPATLVQPVGSPLSLECTVEGTSNPNLYWYRQAAGRGLQLLFYSVGIGQISSEVPQNLSASRPQDRQFILSSKKLLLSDSGFYLCAWNGGGQATQPQHFGDGTRLSIL.

In its sample, this clone was seen once. The chain has TRBV15 and TRBJ1-5, with D possibly TRBD1 on 5 matching bases. The germline V gene has CDR1 LNHNV and CDR2 YYDKDF (reference sequence). V lost 5 bases to trimming and J lost 7 bases, with 15 bases between them. The CDR3 length is 14 residues. CDR3 in amino acids: CATSRVAGTQPQHF. The CDR3 coding sequence is TGTGCCACCAGCCGGGTGGCCGGGACCCAGCCCCAGCATTTT.

The chain employs TRBV19 and TRBJ2-2; a possible D gene is TRBD2 (5 bases). This CDR3 has 13 residues. In germline, CDR1 is LNHDA, CDR2 SQIVND (reference sequence). The V gene lost 10 bases and the J gene lost 0 bases, with 9 bases spanning the gap. The CDR3 loop is CATRTPNTGELFF. The CDR3 DNA reads as TGTGCCACCCGGACTCCGAACACCGGGGAGCTGTTTTTT.

The V and J genes are TRBV5-5 and TRBJ2-2; unclear D gene. Germline CDR1 SGHKS, CDR2 YYEKEE (reference sequence). Trimming pared 0 bases from V and 0 bases from J, leaving 9 bases between. The CDR3 length is 16 residues. The CDR3 nucleotides are TGTGCCAGCAGCTTGGGCCCGCACGCGAACACCGGGGAGCTGTTTTTT. This codes for CASSLGPHANTGELFF.

The chain has TRBV27 and TRBJ1-2; no clear D gene. Germline lookup yields CDR1 MNHEY and CDR2 SMNVEV (reference sequence). Between the trimmed V and J ends, which lost 3 bases and 2 bases, there was a span of 10 bases. There are 14 residues in the CDR3. The DNA of the CDR3 is TGTGCCAGCAGTTTTCTGCCCCTCAACTATGGCTACACCTTC. Translation gives CASSFLPLNYGYTF.

Written as DNA, the CDR3 is TGTGCCACCAGTGATTCCGGACAGGGGGCGCATGGCCAAGAGACCCAGTACTTC. Its protein is CATSDSGQGAHGQETQYF. The gene calls are TRBV24-1 and TRBJ2-5, with 11 positions matching TRBD1. This CDR3 spans 18 amino acids. Germline V gene sequence: CDR1 KGHDR, CDR2 SFDVKD. After removal of 2 bases from V and 1 base from J, the junction contained 8 bases not matched to a gene.

The chain's CDR3 is CASRGQGFNEQFF. The DNA for the CDR3 is TGTGCCAGTAGGGGACAGGGTTTCAATGAGCAGTTCTTC. The chain recombines TRBV6-5 with TRBJ2-1; TRBD1 aligns across 9 bases. Germline lookup yields CDR1 MNHEY and CDR2 SVGAGI. Trimming cost V 9 bases and J 6 bases; bases outside gene matches: 6. The CDR3 contains 13 residues.

The genes are TRBV11-2 and TRBJ1-1; D uncertain. The germline V and J ends were trimmed by 5 bases and 7 bases, with 11 bases remaining between them. Germline CDR1 reads SGHAT; CDR2 reads FQNNGV. CDR3 length equals 12 residues. The CDR3 reads CASSPPRGEAFF. The CDR3, as DNA: TGTGCCAGCAGCCCACCCCGGGGTGAAGCTTTCTTT.

V and J are TRBV11-2 and TRBJ1-5; D unresolved. CDR1 and CDR2 from the germline V gene are SGHAT and FQNNGV. V dropped 5 bases and J dropped 0 bases, with 8 bases sitting between them. CDR3 length: 14 amino acids. CDR3 in amino acids: CASSRDISNQPQHF. The CDR3 DNA reads as TGTGCCAGCAGCCGCGACATTAGCAATCAGCCCCAGCATTTT.

The CDR3 protein is CASTQGGRSTDTQYF. The CDR3 region has the DNA TGTGCCAGCACCCAGGGTGGACGAAGCACAGATACGCAGTATTTT. The chain is built from TRBV5-4 and TRBJ2-3; D possibly corresponds to TRBD1 (5 bases). V was cut by 6 bases and J by 0 bases, with 14 bases left in between. Germline V gene sequence: CDR1 SGHNT, CDR2 YYREEE (reference sequence). The CDR3 loop spans 15 amino acids.

This rearrangement joins TRBV5-1 to TRBJ1-5; 7 nucleotides match TRBD1. The CDR3 loop spans 15 amino acids. The germline CDR1 and CDR2 sequences are SGHRS and YFSETQ. With V trimmed by 4 bases and J by 0 bases, 4 bases remained unmatched. DNA for the CDR3: TGCGCCAGCAGCCCGGGACAGCATAGCAATCAGCCCCAGCATTTT. Translated, it gives CASSPGQHSNQPQHF.

This clone has a single count. The CDR3 DNA sequence: TGTGCCAGCAGCCAGGGACTAGTTATGGGCTACGAGCAGTACTTC. Protein sequence: CASSQGLVMGYEQYF. The gene calls are TRBV5-4 and TRBJ2-7; 8 nucleotides line up with TRBD2. With 4 bases clipped from V and 3 bases from J, the junction kept 9 bases outside the gene matches. CDR1 is SGHNT and CDR2 is YYREEE in the germline V gene (reference sequence). This CDR3 region has 15 residues.

The V gene is TRBV11-2, the J gene TRBJ2-3, with 8 bases matching TRBD1. V was pared by 6 bases and J by 2 bases, with 16 bases of the junction left unmatched. The CDR3 length is 18 residues. Looked up from germline, CDR1 is SGHAT and CDR2 is FQNNGV. The CDR3 here is CASRLTSWLDRDTDTQYF. The CDR3 bases are TGTGCCAGCAGGTTAACCTCTTGGCTGGACAGGGACACAGATACGCAGTATTTT.

The rearrangement joins TRBV18 to TRBJ1-1; a possible D gene is TRBD1 (6 bases). CDR1 and CDR2 (germline): KGHSH, LQKENI. CDR3 length: 16 residues. V gave up 3 bases and J gave up 2 bases, with 16 bases separating them. CDR3 sequence (DNA): TGTGCCAGCTCACCTCCTGGAAGGGGGTTTAACACTGAAGCTTTCTTT. It specifies CASSPPGRGFNTEAFF.

The V and J genes are TRBV5-1 and TRBJ2-7; 10 nucleotides agree with TRBD1. V dropped 4 bases and J dropped 2; count of bases not matched to a gene: 9. The CDR3 is 16 amino acids. Germline V CDR1 and CDR2: SGHRS, YFSETQ. The CDR3 region has the DNA TGCGCCAGCAGCACAGGGGACAGGGGTTGGACCTACGAGCAGTACTTC. Its protein product is CASSTGDRGWTYEQYF.

This clone was counted between two and nine times. The CDR3, as DNA: TGTGCCAGCAGCTTCGGGACAGGGCTCGGAAACACCATATATTTT. It yields the protein CASSFGTGLGNTIYF. The chain combines TRBV7-9 with TRBJ1-3; 9 bases are a match to TRBD1. The CDR3 runs 15 residues. J was trimmed by 4 bases and V by 3 bases; bases with no gene match: 4. CDR1 SEHNR and CDR2 FQNEAQ come from the germline V gene (reference sequence).

The J gene is TRBJ1-6, the V gene TRBV15; TRBD1 matches at 10 bases. The germline CDR1 and CDR2 sequences are LNHNV and YYDKDF (reference sequence). The CDR3 totals 13 residues. V was clipped by 5 bases and J by 14 bases; unmatched bases: 6. CDR3 DNA: TGTGCCACCAGCGGGACAGGGGAATCAACCCTCCACTTT. Amino acids: CATSGTGESTLHF.